A selection of T cell receptor beta chains follows, all from one sample in a study of circulating CD8 cells and anti-PD-1 response in melanoma. MiXCR, run by TCRdb on the reads, gives a single entry per CDR3 protein. The table lists 500 or so distinct CDR3 sequences, approximately 6.8% of them singletons. Material: CD8+ T cells from PBMCs, obtained at baseline or after one month of anti-PD-1 therapy (not recorded which). Source of these receptors: a human donor with melanoma. Both conserved end residues are part of each CDR3. The D gene is left open where the match is weak. Part of the rows lack a size; the others show once, few, many or a class for expanded clones.

TRBJ1-1	large	TRBV19	.	TGTGCCAGTAGTATCTCTGGCGGGACTGAAGTTTTCTTT	CASSISGGTEVFF
TRBJ2-3	medium-sized	TRBV27	TRBD2	TGTGCCAGCAGTTTTGGGGCCCCGGGACTAGCGGGGGTTAAGACAGATACGCAGTATTTT	CASSFGAPGLAGVKTDTQYF
TRBJ2-7	medium-sized	TRBV9	TRBD2	TGTGCCAGCAGCGACGAGGGACTAGCGGGGGAGCAGTACTTC	CASSDEGLAGEQYF
TRBJ2-5	large	TRBV24-1	TRBD1	TGTGCCACCAGTGATACGGACAGGGGGATCCCGGAGACCCAGTACTTC	CATSDTDRGIPETQYF
TRBJ2-1	large	TRBV11-1	.	TGTGCCAGCAGCTTAAGCACCTACAATGAGCAGTTCTTC	CASSLSTYNEQFF
TRBJ2-5	medium-sized	TRBV7-2	.	TGTGCCAGCAGCTTATGGGGCGGAGGCCTGGTGGTAGAGACCCAGTACTTC	CASSLWGGGLVVETQYF
TRBJ2-7	medium-sized	TRBV12-3/TRBV12-4	.	TGTGCCAGCAGTTTCCGAGGGGGTAGCGACTCCTACGAGCAGTACTTC	CASSFRGGSDSYEQYF
TRBJ1-5	medium-sized	TRBV28	.	TGTGCCAGCAGTTTACAAGCGGAAGATCAGCCCCAGCATTTT	CASSLQAEDQPQHF
TRBJ2-1	medium-sized	TRBV19	.	TGTGCCAGTAGTCCTAGAGACAATGAGCAGTTCTTC	CASSPRDNEQFF
TRBJ1-1	medium-sized	TRBV2	.	TGTGCCGCCCGGGGTATGAACACTGAAGCTTTCTTT	CAARGMNTEAFF
TRBJ1-5	large	TRBV2	.	TGTGCCAGCAGTGTTACGTCCAGGGAATACAATCAGCCCCAGCATTTT	CASSVTSREYNQPQHF
TRBJ2-7	medium-sized	TRBV7-2	.	TGTGCCAGCAGCCATGGGACCTACGAGCAGTACTTC	CASSHGTYEQYF
TRBJ2-7	large	TRBV28	.	TGTGCCAGCAGCCAGGACAGCTCCTACGAGCAGTACTTC	CASSQDSSYEQYF
TRBJ1-2	medium-sized	TRBV29-1	.	TGCAGCGTTGAACTGGACAGCTATGGCTACACCTTC	CSVELDSYGYTF
TRBJ2-5	medium-sized	TRBV28	.	TGTGCCAGCAGTTTTAACAGGCCGCGGGAGACCCAGTACTTC	CASSFNRPRETQYF
TRBJ2-7	medium-sized	TRBV5-8	.	TGTGCCAGCAGCTTTACAAACAGGGACGAGCAGTACTTC	CASSFTNRDEQYF
TRBJ1-2	few	TRBV5-6	.	TGTGCCAGCAGCTTGGGAGGGAGCTATGGCTACACCTTC	CASSLGGSYGYTF
TRBJ2-3	large	TRBV10-3	.	TGTGCCATCAGTGACGTCGAGGGAATTGGAGGCACAGATACGCAGTATTTT	CAISDVEGIGGTDTQYF
TRBJ2-1	large	TRBV12-3/TRBV12-4	.	TGTGCCAGCAGTTGGGGACCAAACTCCTACAATGAGCAGTTCTTC	CASSWGPNSYNEQFF
TRBJ2-7	medium-sized	TRBV27	TRBD1	TGTGCCAGCAGTGCGACCGACAGGGGGCAATACGAGCAGTACTTC	CASSATDRGQYEQYF
TRBJ2-5	medium-sized	TRBV12-3/TRBV12-4	.	TGTGCCAGCAGTTTGCCCGAAGGGGAGACCCAGTACTTC	CASSLPEGETQYF
TRBJ1-5	few	TRBV19	.	TGTGCCAGTAGCCCCCTGGGATTGAATCAGCCCCAGCATTTT	CASSPLGLNQPQHF
TRBJ2-1	medium-sized	TRBV30	TRBD2	TGTGCCTGGGGGACTAACTACAATGAGCAGTTCTTC	CAWGTNYNEQFF
TRBJ2-1	medium-sized	TRBV7-2	TRBD2	TGTGCCAGCAGCATACTAGCGGGAGGGCGGAATGAGCAGTTCTTC	CASSILAGGRNEQFF
TRBJ2-1	large	TRBV2	.	TGTGCCAGCAGTGATCCGGGGGCCTCCTACAATGAGCAGTTCTTC	CASSDPGASYNEQFF
TRBJ2-7	medium-sized	TRBV28	TRBD1	TGTGCCAGCAGTTTTGGGACAGGCCCGACCTACGAGCAGTACTTC	CASSFGTGPTYEQYF
TRBJ2-1	.	TRBV27	TRBD2	TGTGCCAGCAGTATGAGACTAGCGGGCCCTTACAATGAGCAGTTCTTC	CASSMRLAGPYNEQFF
TRBJ1-1	medium-sized	TRBV27	.	TGTGCCAGCAGTTTCTCCAGTTCAGGTACTGAAGCTTTCTTT	CASSFSSSGTEAFF
TRBJ2-7	large	TRBV28	.	TGTGCCAGCAGTTTGTCGGGGGCCTCGGGGCTCTACGAGCAGTACTTC	CASSLSGASGLYEQYF
TRBJ1-4	large	TRBV6-5	.	TGTGCCAGCAGTTTCTTCGAGGGTAGCAATGAAAAACTGTTTTTT	CASSFFEGSNEKLFF
TRBJ2-7	.	TRBV19	.	TGTGCCAGTAGTAATGGGTTACCAGCGCCGGGGGACGAGCAGTACTTC	CASSNGLPAPGDEQYF
TRBJ2-7	few	TRBV7-2	.	TGTGCCAGCAGCTTAATGCTTCCCTACGAGCAGTACTTC	CASSLMLPYEQYF
TRBJ1-5	large	TRBV19	.	TGTGCCAGTAGATGGGGAGCCCTTAGCAATCAGCCCCAGCATTTT	CASRWGALSNQPQHF
TRBJ2-7	large	TRBV18	TRBD1	TGTGCCAGCTCACCAGGAGGGACAGGGGCCCACGAGCAGTACTTC	CASSPGGTGAHEQYF
TRBJ2-1	large	TRBV27	.	TGTGCCAGCAGGGGACCCTCCTACAATGAGCAGTTCTTC	CASRGPSYNEQFF
TRBJ2-7	large	TRBV25-1	TRBD1	TGTGCCAGCAGTGAATTGACAGGGGACTACGAGCAGTACTTC	CASSELTGDYEQYF
TRBJ2-7	medium-sized	TRBV10-3	.	TGTGCCATCAGTGCCGGGACTGCCGAGCAGTACTTC	CAISAGTAEQYF
TRBJ1-5	large	TRBV5-6	.	TGTGCCAGCAGCTCGGGGACAAAAAATAGCAATCAGCCCCAGCATTTT	CASSSGTKNSNQPQHF
TRBJ2-1	medium-sized	TRBV28	.	TGTGCCAGCGGTTCCCAAGAGGTAATTAGGTTCAATGAGCAGTTCTTC	CASGSQEVIRFNEQFF
TRBJ1-2	few	TRBV29-1	.	TGCGGCGTCGAGACCCTTACAGGGAGCCTTTATGGCTACACCTTC	CGVETLTGSLYGYTF
TRBJ2-1	large	TRBV29-1	.	TGCAGCGTTACGCTGACAACGGGGCAGTTCTTC	CSVTLTTGQFF
TRBJ2-7	large	TRBV24-1	TRBD1	TGTGCCACCAGTGGAGACAGGGACGACTACGAGCAGTACTTC	CATSGDRDDYEQYF
TRBJ2-2	large	TRBV27	.	TGTGCCAGCAGTTTAGCGAACACCGGGGAGCTGTTTTTT	CASSLANTGELFF
TRBJ2-1	medium-sized	TRBV6-5	.	TGTGCCAGCAGTTACCGGGACCCCTTTTTTGAGCAGTTCTTC	CASSYRDPFFEQFF
TRBJ2-1	once	TRBV18	.	TGCGCCAGCTCGTGGACGGGGCATTACAATGAGCAGTTCTTC	CASSWTGHYNEQFF
TRBJ2-2	medium-sized	TRBV13	.	TGTGCCAGCAGCTTACAGAGGGAGCTGTTTTTT	CASSLQRELFF
TRBJ2-7	.	TRBV7-2	.	TGTGCCAGCAGCCTGGGACTTTCCTACGAGCGGTACTTC	CASSLGLSYERYF
TRBJ2-7	large	TRBV27	.	TGTGCCAGCAGTTTATCAGCGAACTACGAGCAGTACTTC	CASSLSANYEQYF
TRBJ2-7	medium-sized	TRBV29-1	.	TGCAGCGTTGATCCGGCGGACGAGCAGTACTTC	CSVDPADEQYF